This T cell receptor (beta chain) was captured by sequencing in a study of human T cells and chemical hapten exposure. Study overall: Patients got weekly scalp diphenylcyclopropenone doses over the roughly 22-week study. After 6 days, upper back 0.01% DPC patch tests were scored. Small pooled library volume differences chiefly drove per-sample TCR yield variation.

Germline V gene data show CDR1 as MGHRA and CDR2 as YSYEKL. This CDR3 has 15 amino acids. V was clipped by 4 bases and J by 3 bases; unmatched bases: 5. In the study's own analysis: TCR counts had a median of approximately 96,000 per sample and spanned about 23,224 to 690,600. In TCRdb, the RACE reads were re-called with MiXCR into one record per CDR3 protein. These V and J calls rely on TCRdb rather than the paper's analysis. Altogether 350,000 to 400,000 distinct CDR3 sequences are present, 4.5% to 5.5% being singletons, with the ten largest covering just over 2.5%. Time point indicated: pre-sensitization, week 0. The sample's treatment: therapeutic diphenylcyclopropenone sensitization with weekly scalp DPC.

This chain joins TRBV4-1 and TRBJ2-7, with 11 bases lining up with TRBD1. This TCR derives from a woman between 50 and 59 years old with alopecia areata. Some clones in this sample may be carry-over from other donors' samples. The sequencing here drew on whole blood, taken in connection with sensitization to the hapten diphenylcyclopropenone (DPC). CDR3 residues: CASSRPGQGVYEQYF. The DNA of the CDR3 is TGCGCCAGCAGCCGTCCGGGACAGGGGGTCTACGAGCAGTACTTC.